This T cell receptor (beta chain) was obtained from a study of blood T cell repertoires in COVID-19. Study as a whole: Specimens from acute and convalescent COVID-19 originated in the United States, Italy and Spain. In each case, the material was cDNA or gDNA derived from T cells, B-cell-depleted T cells, or PBMCs.

Study processing details: Nucleated cell counts were estimated from reference gene primer amplification. Sequencing was performed with immunoSEQ multiplex PCR; in TCRdb, only in-frame clones are kept and a portion is missing. Clonal size and the V and J genes are those of that table, whereas D and trimming came from the DNA. Seen here are tens of thousands of clones, over 85% observed once, and the top ten hold roughly 2.3%. What was sequenced was peripheral blood. The source of this sequence is a man over 45 with acute or convalescent COVID-19.

CDR3 sequence (DNA): TGTGCCAGCAGCAGAGCAGGTGGCTACGAGCAGTACTTC. It translates to CASSRAGGYEQYF. The V gene is TRBV5-5, the J gene TRBJ2-7; D is undetermined. Trimming cost V 4 bases and J 3 bases, with 11 bases left between them. Germline lookup yields CDR1 SGHKS and CDR2 YYEKEE (reference sequence). The CDR3 extends over 13 amino acids.